This paragraph covers one T cell receptor (beta chain) sequence. This clone came up a few times. What this receptor recognizes is not known. No much larger clone exists at a distance of one base, and base qualities are not known. This specimen belongs to a study of PD-L1 blockade in urothelial cancer (dated by TCRdb to about 2017). Regarding the complete study: Therapy was started at some point between 2014 and 2016 for all patients, and atezolizumab 1,200 mg was administered intravenously every 3 weeks. About 85% of the 29 patients were identified as males with urothelial cancer of bladder origin, and a prior smoking history was reported by 18 of 29 patients. An ECOG performance status of 0 or 1 was recorded for the patients, and 0 to 3 prior chemotherapy regimens had been received by the patients. Blood samples were analyzed 3 weeks after the start of treatment (second dose) and 6 weeks after the start of treatment. Blood samples yielded a median of around 150,000 T cells and some 80,000 unique TCRs, with median clonality approximately 0.08. Somatic, immune and clinical correlates of response to PD-L1 blockade with atezolizumab in urothelial cancer were the focus of an exploratory multi-omic analysis. Pretreatment tumor samples, along with matched peripheral blood serially collected before and after atezolizumab treatment, were subjected to TCR sequencing. Durable clinical benefit meant progression-free survival longer than 6 months, and TCR features were also tested against progression-free and overall survival. In the same patients, pretreatment tumors underwent whole exome sequencing and RNA sequencing in addition to TCR sequencing. Durable clinical benefit was achieved by nine patients but not by the remaining 20. Some 29 patients had pretreatment blood TCR-seq, some 25 had at least one posttreatment blood collection, and some 25 had tumor TCR-seq. What the authors observed across the whole study: Greater expansion of tumor-associated TCR clones in peripheral blood 3 weeks after the start of treatment was observed in patients with durable benefit (n ≈ 22, p = 0.022). Small sample size (n ≈ 27) and many exploratory analyses mean the results are intended to be hypothesis-generating. A pretreatment peripheral blood TCR clonality below the median was linked to improved progression-free and overall survival.

A total of around 30 patients with locally advanced or metastatic urothelial carcinoma, treated at Memorial Sloan Kettering on a trial protocol, made up the cohort. Peripheral blood mononuclear cells were collected pretreatment and during treatment, with between 1 and 8 total time points per patient. The Qiagen DNeasy Blood extraction kit was used to purify genomic DNA from total PBMCs and from tumor samples. Collected pretreatment and during treatment, PBMCs were isolated and stored as previously described. Each PCR received spiked-in synthetic TCR analog templates so that absolute template abundance could be estimated from read counts. Using the immunoSEQ assay, TCRbeta CDR3 regions were amplified from genomic DNA with bias-controlled V and J gene primers. Rearranged TCRbeta segments were sequenced at approximately 20X coverage. As for how the authors treated the data: Clustering was used to correct sequencing errors, and CDR3s were annotated against IMGT to assign V, D and J genes. Downstream analyses used only productive TCRbeta rearrangements, leaving out any out-of-frame or stop-codon sequences. Clonality was computed as one minus Shannon entropy normalized by the log of the number of unique productive sequences. Clones differing between time points or between blood and tumor were identified using Fisher's exact test with Benjamini-Hochberg correction, with an adjusted p below 0.01 applied as the threshold. TCRdb holds this immuneACCESS table with in-frame rearrangements only. Some clones are missing; in checked studies, unresolved V genes explain under half, and the rest has no known cause. That table furnishes V, J and clone size, whereas the DNA furnished D and trimming. Here the sample has more than 40,000 clones; around 86% occur a single time. The ten largest clones capture around 15% of the sample.

Relative to germline, V is 3 bases shorter and J is 5 bases shorter, with 14 bases between their ends. The germline V gene (reference sequence) sets CDR1 to GTSNPN and CDR2 to SVGIG. The cysteine opens and the phenylalanine closes a CDR3 of 14 amino acids. Kept here is only the CDR3 DNA, which spans 42 bases and is read in frame from base 1. The starting material was PBMCs, obtained around atezolizumab (anti-PD-L1) treatment. Recombination connected TRBV30 to TRBJ1-5; the D region possibly corresponds to TRBD1 (6 bases align). This TCR derives from a man aged 55-75 years with urothelial cancer. Read as DNA, the sequence is TGTGCCTGGAGCCCTCGCAGGACAGATCAGCCCCAGCATTTT. Translated, this gives CAWSPRRTDQPQHF.